This TCR beta chain was documented in a study of radiotherapy plus CTLA-4 blockade in lung cancer (dated by TCRdb to 2016 to 2018). Notes on the research overall: Among enrolled patients, roughly 20% had an objective response and about 30% reached disease control.

General findings and caveats noted by the study authors: After treatment with radiotherapy and ipilimumab, TCR clones that came from tumors expanded in the peripheral blood. Increased serum interferon-beta after radiation, together with early dynamic changes in blood T cell clones, were reported to be the strongest predictors of response.

A distance of 9 bases separates the germline ends of V and J, which lose 6 bases and 3 bases respectively. The CDR3 covers 12 residues, taking in both the cysteine and the phenylalanine. Left in the record is the CDR3 DNA by itself, 36 bases read in frame from the first base. The germline V gene sets CDR1 to WSHSY and CDR2 to SAAADI. Notes on this clone: The specificity of this receptor is unknown. Base qualities are not recorded, but no much larger clone differs from it by a single base.

In this study, focal radiation therapy paired with CTLA-4 blockade (ipilimumab) was tested in patients who had chemo-refractory metastatic non-small-cell lung cancer. Library preparation was by the immunoSEQ multiplex PCR assay. Drawn from immuneACCESS, this table holds only the in-frame rearrangements with V and J called that TCRdb kept. Clones are partly lost; checked studies trace under half to an unresolved V gene and leave the rest unexplained. This sample has tens of thousands of clones in its table, and 79% of those were observed once. Of the sample, roughly 9.7% is held by the ten largest clones.

The source is a human donor with non-small cell lung cancer who had a complete response to radiotherapy plus ipilimumab. The chain uses TRBV10-2 and TRBJ2-7; 5 matching bases give a weak D call of TRBD1. The sequenced sample was peripheral blood, obtained from a patient treated with radiotherapy plus ipilimumab. The nucleotide sequence is TGCGCCAGCAGCGAGACAGACTACGAGCAGTACTTC. Translated, it reads CASSETDYEQYF.